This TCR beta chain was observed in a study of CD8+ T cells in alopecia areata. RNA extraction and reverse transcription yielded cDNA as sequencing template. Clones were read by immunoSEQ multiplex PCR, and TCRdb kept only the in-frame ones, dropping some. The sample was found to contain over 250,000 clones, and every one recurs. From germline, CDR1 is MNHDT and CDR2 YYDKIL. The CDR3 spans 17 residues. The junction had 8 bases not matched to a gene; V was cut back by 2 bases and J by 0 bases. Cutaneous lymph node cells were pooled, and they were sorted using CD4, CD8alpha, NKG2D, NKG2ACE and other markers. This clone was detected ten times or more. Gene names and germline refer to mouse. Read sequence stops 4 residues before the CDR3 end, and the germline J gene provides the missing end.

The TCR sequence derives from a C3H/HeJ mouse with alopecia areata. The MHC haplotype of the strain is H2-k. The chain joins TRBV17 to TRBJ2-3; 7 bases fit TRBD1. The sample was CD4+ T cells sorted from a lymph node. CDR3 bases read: TGTGCTAGCAGTAGAACTTCGACAGGGTCTAGTGCAGAA. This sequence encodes CASSRTSTGSSAE. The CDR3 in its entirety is CASSRTSTGSSAETLYF.